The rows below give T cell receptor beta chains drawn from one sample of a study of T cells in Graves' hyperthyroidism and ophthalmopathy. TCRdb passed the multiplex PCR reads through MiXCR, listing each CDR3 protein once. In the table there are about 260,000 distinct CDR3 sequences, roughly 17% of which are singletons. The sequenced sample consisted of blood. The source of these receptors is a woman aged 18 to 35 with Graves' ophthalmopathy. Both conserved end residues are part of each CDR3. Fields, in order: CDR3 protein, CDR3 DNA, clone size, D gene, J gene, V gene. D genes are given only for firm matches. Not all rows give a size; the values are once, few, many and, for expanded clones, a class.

CDR3: CSALRGAGGDTEAFF; DNA: TGCAGTGCCCTAAGGGGTGCGGGGGGAGACACTGAAGCTTTCTTT; size: many; D: NA; J: TRBJ1-1; V: TRBV20-1
CDR3: CASSRGTANTEAFF; DNA: TGTGCCAGCAGTCGCGGGACAGCGAACACTGAAGCTTTCTTT; size: many; D: TRBD1; J: TRBJ1-1; V: TRBV6-1
CDR3: CASSFSARGGYTF; DNA: TGTGCCAGCAGCTTTTCGGCTAGGGGTGGCTACACCTTC; size: many; D: NA; J: TRBJ1-2; V: TRBV7-9
CDR3: CASSLVGIGYTF; DNA: TGTGCCAGCAGTTTAGTGGGGATAGGCTACACCTTC; size: many; D: NA; J: TRBJ1-2; V: TRBV28
CDR3: CASKLRSSYEQYF; DNA: TGTGCCAGTAAATTGCGGAGCTCCTACGAGCAGTACTTC; size: NA; D: NA; J: TRBJ2-7; V: TRBV18
CDR3: CASSGQVQGNQPQHF; DNA: TGTGCCAGCAGTGGACAGGTGCAGGGCAATCAGCCCCAGCATTTT; size: many; D: NA; J: TRBJ1-5; V: TRBV6-1
CDR3: CASSPASGNTIYF; DNA: TGTGCCAGCAGCCCAGCCTCTGGAAACACCATATATTTT; size: few; D: NA; J: TRBJ1-3; V: TRBV5-6
CDR3: CASSSPSDSSNTGELFF; DNA: TGTGCCAGCAGCTCCCCTTCGGACAGTTCGAACACCGGGGAGCTGTTTTTT; size: many; D: NA; J: TRBJ2-2; V: TRBV7-3
CDR3: CSADRAGTRSYNEQFF; DNA: TGCAGTGCCGACCGCGCCGGGACCCGATCCTACAATGAGCAGTTCTTC; size: many; D: NA; J: TRBJ2-1; V: TRBV20-1
CDR3: CASSQDRAGTQYF; DNA: TGTGCCAGCAGCCAAGATAGAGCGGGGACCCAGTACTTC; size: many; D: NA; J: TRBJ2-5; V: TRBV3-1
CDR3: CASSPQVGYEKLFF; DNA: TGTGCCAGCAGTCCACAGGTGGGGTATGAAAAACTGTTTTTT; size: many; D: NA; J: TRBJ1-4; V: TRBV2
CDR3: CAWSSRLSTDTQYF; DNA: TGTGCCTGGAGTTCCAGACTAAGCACAGATACGCAGTATTTT; size: many; D: NA; J: TRBJ2-3; V: TRBV30
CDR3: CASSLIAGTYEQYF; DNA: TGCGCCAGCAGCTTGATTGCAGGGACCTACGAGCAGTACTTC; size: many; D: NA; J: TRBJ2-7; V: TRBV5-1
CDR3: CASSLDLNYGYTF; DNA: TGTGCCAGCAGTTTGGATCTGAACTATGGCTACACCTTC; size: many; D: NA; J: TRBJ1-2; V: TRBV28
CDR3: CASGQSYEQYF; DNA: TGTGCCAGTGGACAGTCCTACGAGCAGTACTTC; size: NA; D: NA; J: TRBJ2-7; V: TRBV19
CDR3: CASNDGGTDTQYF; DNA: TGTGCCAGCAATGACGGGGGGACAGATACGCAGTATTTT; size: NA; D: TRBD2; J: TRBJ2-3; V: TRBV7-9
CDR3: CASSRDYTDTQYF; DNA: TGTGCCAGCAGCCGCGACTACACAGATACGCAGTATTTT; size: many; D: NA; J: TRBJ2-3; V: TRBV7-2
CDR3: CAWILPGMILMNTEAFF; DNA: TGTGCCTGGATCCTGCCAGGGATGATTTTAATGAACACTGAAGCTTTCTTT; size: many; D: NA; J: TRBJ1-1; V: TRBV30
CDR3: CASRSPGELFF; DNA: TGTGCCAGCAGGTCACCGGGGGAACTGTTTTTT; size: many; D: NA; J: TRBJ2-2; V: TRBV12-3/TRBV12-4
CDR3: CSVSYPGTSGRAGNEQFF; DNA: TGCAGCGTCTCCTACCCCGGGACTAGCGGGAGGGCCGGAAATGAGCAGTTCTTC; size: NA; D: TRBD2; J: TRBJ2-1; V: TRBV29-1
CDR3: CASSSSLADTQYF; DNA: TGCGCCAGCAGCTCAAGCCTCGCAGATACGCAGTATTTT; size: many; D: NA; J: TRBJ2-3; V: TRBV5-1
CDR3: CASSLTVNNEQFF; DNA: TGTGCCAGCAGCTTAACAGTAAACAATGAGCAGTTCTTC; size: many; D: NA; J: TRBJ2-1; V: TRBV13
CDR3: CASSYVMGSDEQYF; DNA: TGTGCCAGCAGTTACGTGATGGGGTCCGACGAGCAGTACTTC; size: many; D: NA; J: TRBJ2-7; V: TRBV6-2/TRBV6-3
CDR3: CASSNREDTGELFF; DNA: TGTGCCAGTAGTAACAGGGAAGACACCGGGGAGCTGTTTTTT; size: few; D: NA; J: TRBJ2-2; V: TRBV19
CDR3: CASSPGQTNTEAFF; DNA: TGTGCCAGCAGCCCGGGGCAGACGAACACTGAAGCTTTCTTT; size: NA; D: NA; J: TRBJ1-1; V: TRBV9
CDR3: CASSDRVAEQYF; DNA: TGTGCCAGCAGCGACAGGGTCGCCGAGCAGTACTTC; size: many; D: TRBD1; J: TRBJ2-7; V: TRBV4-2
CDR3: CASGWQGGTEAFF; DNA: TGTGCCAGCGGGTGGCAGGGCGGCACTGAAGCCTTCTTT; size: NA; D: NA; J: TRBJ1-1; V: TRBV3-1
CDR3: CSARDRGLGTDTQYF; DNA: TGCAGTGCTAGAGATAGGGGACTAGGAACAGATACGCAGTATTTT; size: many; D: TRBD2; J: TRBJ2-3; V: TRBV20-1
CDR3: CATSDLGGAYNEQFF; DNA: TGTGCCACCAGTGATTTGGGCGGGGCCTACAATGAGCAGTTCTTC; size: many; D: NA; J: TRBJ2-1; V: TRBV24-1
CDR3: CASSEGGIITGELFF; DNA: TGTGCCAGCAGTGAAGGGGGGATAATAACCGGGGAGCTGTTTTTT; size: NA; D: NA; J: TRBJ2-2; V: TRBV6-1
CDR3: CSARDILAGGPFHEQFF; DNA: TGCAGTGCTAGAGATATCCTAGCGGGAGGGCCTTTCCATGAGCAGTTCTTC; size: many; D: TRBD2; J: TRBJ2-1; V: TRBV20-1
CDR3: CASRRKGAYGSYGYTF; DNA: TGTGCCAGCAGAAGAAAGGGGGCGTACGGATCCTATGGCTACACCTTC; size: many; D: TRBD1; J: TRBJ1-2; V: TRBV7-9
CDR3: CATSRELDRVNTEAFF; DNA: TGTGCCACCAGCAGAGAGCTGGACAGGGTGAACACTGAAGCTTTCTTT; size: many; D: TRBD1; J: TRBJ1-1; V: TRBV15
CDR3: CASSFAAFGEGPQTGRRTEAFF; DNA: NA; size: few; D: NA; J: TRBJ1-1; V: TRBV28
CDR3: CASFSGATGELFF; DNA: TGTGCCAGCTTCAGCGGGGCCACCGGGGAGCTGTTTTTT; size: many; D: TRBD2; J: TRBJ2-2; V: TRBV5-6
CDR3: CSATLAGWANTGELFF; DNA: TGCAGTGCAACCCTAGCGGGGTGGGCGAACACCGGGGAGCTGTTTTTT; size: many; D: TRBD2; J: TRBJ2-2; V: TRBV20-1
CDR3: CSAPQPGQGINEQYF; DNA: TGCAGTGCTCCCCAACCGGGACAGGGGATCAACGAGCAGTACTTC; size: many; D: TRBD1; J: TRBJ2-7; V: TRBV20-1
CDR3: CASNTRTGEAFF; DNA: TGTGCCAGCAACACAAGGACAGGTGAAGCTTTCTTT; size: many; D: TRBD1; J: TRBJ1-1; V: TRBV6-2/TRBV6-3
CDR3: CASSQGGGGAGYTF; DNA: TGTGCCAGCAGCCAAGGGGGCGGGGGGGCCGGCTACACCTTC; size: NA; D: NA; J: TRBJ1-2; V: TRBV3-1
CDR3: CASSPRTGATEAFF; DNA: TGTGCCAGCAGTCCCCGGACAGGGGCAACTGAAGCTTTCTTT; size: many; D: TRBD1; J: TRBJ1-1; V: TRBV27
CDR3: CASSPANRMNTEAFF; DNA: TGTGCCAGCAGCCCCGCAAACCGGATGAACACTGAAGCTTTCTTT; size: many; D: NA; J: TRBJ1-1; V: TRBV3-1
CDR3: CASSLALTMQPQHF; DNA: TGTGCCAGCAGCTTAGCCCTAACGATGCAGCCCCAGCATTTT; size: NA; D: NA; J: TRBJ1-5; V: TRBV7-2
CDR3: CASSLVSVESYEQYF; DNA: TGCGCCAGCAGCTTGGTTTCTGTTGAAAGCTACGAGCAGTACTTC; size: few; D: NA; J: TRBJ2-7; V: TRBV5-1
CDR3: CASSQSMAEDYGYTF; DNA: TGCGCCAGCAGCCAATCGATGGCAGAGGACTATGGCTACACCTTC; size: many; D: NA; J: TRBJ1-2; V: TRBV4-1
CDR3: CASSSGPRNEKLFF; DNA: TGTGCCAGCAGCTCGGGACCGAGGAATGAAAAACTGTTTTTT; size: many; D: NA; J: TRBJ1-4; V: TRBV27
CDR3: CASKRGRATGELFF; DNA: TGTGCCAGCAAACGGGGAAGGGCCACCGGGGAGCTGTTTTTT; size: many; D: NA; J: TRBJ2-2; V: TRBV28
CDR3: CSARVTGGDEQFF; DNA: TGCAGTGCTAGAGTCACGGGAGGGGACGAGCAGTTCTTC; size: many; D: TRBD2; J: TRBJ2-1; V: TRBV20-1
CDR3: CASTPNYRGRYGYTF; DNA: TGTGCCAGCACCCCAAATTACAGGGGGCGCTACGGCTACACCTTC; size: many; D: TRBD1; J: TRBJ1-2; V: TRBV27
CDR3: CASSLRLAGFLSSYNEQFF; DNA: TGTGCCAGCAGCTTACGGCTAGCGGGGTTCCTTAGCTCCTACAATGAGCAGTTCTTC; size: many; D: TRBD2; J: TRBJ2-1; V: TRBV11-3
CDR3: CASSYGPLEQYF; DNA: TGTGCCAGCAGTTATGGGCCTCTAGAGCAGTACTTC; size: many; D: NA; J: TRBJ2-7; V: TRBV6-2/TRBV6-3